This passage covers 25 T cell receptor beta chains from one sample sequenced in a study of post-analysis software for immune sequencing data (dated by TCRdb to between 2015 and 2017). Beyond this particular receptor, the publication reports: A few TRBV segments, including TRBV5-6, TRBV5-1 and TRBV20-1, were significantly more frequent in patients than controls.

These receptors have no identified antigens. Library construction relied on PCR. TCRdb names Illumina HiSeq 2500 as the instrument used. To reduce PCR and sequencing biases, unique molecular identifiers were incorporated into the TCR beta cDNA libraries. The raw public data were reprocessed by TCRdb itself: fastp quality trimming at Q25, MiXCR clonotype calling, in-frame beta chains only. Entries that share a CDR3 protein sequence are merged under the most common genes and DNA. The sample table contains 400,000 to 500,000 distinct CDR3 sequences; only one count was recorded for about 39% of them. The ten largest make up less than 10% of the sample. Sample: blood. The receptors stem from a girl aged 2-10 years with multiple sclerosis.

The chain employs TRBV28 and TRBJ2-3; D not certain. This CDR3 is built from 12 residues. CDR1 and CDR2 (germline): MDHEN, SYDVKM. V was pared by 4 bases and J by 8 bases, with 10 bases between. In DNA form, the CDR3 reads TGTGCCAGCAGTTACCCTCCAGTTACGCAGTATTTT. It translates to CASSYPPVTQYF.

The chain joins TRBV12-3 or TRBV12-4 to TRBJ2-1, with TRBD2 matching over 8 bases. The CDR3 covers 14 residues. V dropped 0 bases and J dropped 8; count of bases not matched to a gene: 3. CDR3 nucleotide sequence: TGTGCCAGCAGTTTAGCCATCGGGGGGGATGAGCAGTTCTTC. Translation gives CASSLAIGGDEQFF.

The chain uses TRBV7-9 and TRBJ1-1; D possibly corresponds to TRBD1 (6 bases). The germline V and J ends were trimmed by 5 bases and 6 bases, with 25 bases remaining between them. This CDR3 spans 17 amino acids. Germline lookup yields CDR1 SEHNR and CDR2 FQNEAQ (reference sequence). The DNA for the CDR3 is TGTGCCAGCAGCCGGATGTGGAGGACAGAATATATGGCTGAAGCTTTCTTT. It codes for CASSRMWRTEYMAEAFF.

V and J are TRBV7-2 and TRBJ1-2; TRBD1 matches 7 bases. J lost 4 bases, V lost 2 bases, and 1 base had no gene match. Germline V gives CDR1 SGHTA, CDR2 FQGNSA. This CDR3 spans 13 amino acids. CDR3: CASSLQGVYGYTF. The CDR3 nucleotides read TGTGCCAGCAGCTTACAGGGGGTCTATGGCTACACCTTC.

This chain connects TRBV29-1 to TRBJ2-3; 8 bases match TRBD1. The V segment lost 6 bases and the J segment 1 base; nucleotides outside the gene matches: 6. Germline values: CDR1 SQVTM, CDR2 ANQGSEA. The CDR3 totals 14 residues. The chain's CDR3 is CSVGQDPGTDTQYF. In nucleotides, the CDR3 is TGCAGCGTGGGACAGGACCCTGGCACAGATACGCAGTATTTT.

A few counts support this clonotype. The DNA for the CDR3 is TGTGCCACCAGTGATTTGCAGGAGGTCTCCCCAAAGTTCTTC. As protein: CATSDLQEVSPKFF. J is TRBJ2-1 and V is TRBV24-1, with D tentatively TRBD2 (5 bases). Trimming took 0 bases from V and 14 from J, leaving 16 bases between them. This CDR3 has 14 residues. Germline values: CDR1 KGHDR, CDR2 SFDVKD.

This chain uses TRBV12-3 or TRBV12-4 with TRBJ2-1; D is possibly TRBD1 or TRBD2 (6 bases each). This CDR3 has 13 amino acids. The V and J ends lost 3 bases and 8 bases respectively, with 11 bases between them. CDR3 protein: CASSFPGAHEQFF. The DNA of the CDR3 is TGTGCCAGCAGTTTCCCGGGGGCCCATGAGCAGTTCTTC.

The chain uses TRBV5-1 and TRBJ2-7; 13 bases line up with TRBD2. CDR1 SGHRS and CDR2 YFSETQ come from the germline V gene. CDR3 length equals 17 residues. V shed 5 bases, J shed 4 bases, and the junction held 12 bases outside the gene matches. The DNA of the CDR3 is TGCGCCAGCAGACGAACCGGGACTAGCGGGGAAACGTACGAGCAGTACTTC. Encoded protein: CASRRTGTSGETYEQYF.

This clonotype was counted between two and nine times. This sequence joins TRBV13 and TRBJ1-2; D is uncertain. Trimming cost V 5 bases and J 3 bases, with 19 bases left between them. The CDR3 spans 16 residues. Per the germline V gene, CDR1 is PRHDT and CDR2 is FYEKMQ (reference sequence). In DNA form, the CDR3 reads TGTGCCAGCAGCGTCCGTTCTAGACCCGATGACTATGGCTACACCTTC. This sequence encodes CASSVRSRPDDYGYTF.

The chain carries TRBV5-1 and TRBJ2-4; D might be TRBD2 (5 bases). Germline loops: CDR1 SGHRS, CDR2 YFSETQ. The V end lost 4 bases, the J end lost 9 bases, and 8 bases lay between the germline ends. The CDR3 contains 11 residues. CDR3 amino acids: CASSGGSIQYF. CDR3 bases: TGCGCCAGCAGCGGAGGAAGCATTCAGTACTTC.

The genes are TRBV12-3 or TRBV12-4 and TRBJ2-5; 7 positions agree with TRBD2. The J call may be wrong; the DNA end is better matched by TRBJ2-7. The CDR3 contains 12 residues. In DNA form, the CDR3 reads TGTGCCAGCATGGGAGGGGCGTACGAGCAGTACTTC. This sequence encodes CASMGGAYEQYF.

There are a few counts of this clonotype. The chain couples TRBV7-9 to TRBJ1-2, with D unclear. V was pared by 6 bases and J by 8 bases, with 16 bases between. From germline, CDR1 is SEHNR and CDR2 FQNEAQ (reference sequence). This CDR3 contains 13 residues. CDR3 in DNA: TGTGCCAGCAGGTCACAGTCCCACCCCGGCTACACCTTC. Its protein product is CASRSQSHPGYTF.

The chain recombines TRBV3-1 with TRBJ2-7; D might be TRBD2 (5 bases). Deletions cut 1 base from V and 3 bases from J, with 10 bases between. CDR1 is LGHDT, CDR2 YNNKEL, per germline (reference sequence). The CDR3 sequence is 14 residues long. CDR3 sequence: CASSQGRSLYEQYF. The CDR3 bases are TGTGCCAGCAGCCAAGGGAGGTCACTCTACGAGCAGTACTTC.

This clonotype was detected a few times. This sequence joins TRBV30 and TRBJ1-2; D remains ambiguous. Germline CDR1 GTSNPN, CDR2 SVGIG (reference sequence). V lost 2 bases to trimming and J lost 7 bases, with 14 bases between them. This CDR3 region has 13 residues. This CDR3 reads CAWSSRGFGGYTF. DNA for the CDR3: TGTGCCTGGAGTTCCCGGGGTTTCGGTGGCTACACCTTC.

This clonotype was seen only once. J is TRBJ2-4 and V is TRBV10-3; D might be TRBD2 (6 bases). Germline V gene data show CDR1 as ENHRY and CDR2 as SYGVKD. This CDR3 has 19 residues. Trimming cost V 0 bases and J 0 bases, with 18 bases left between them. The CDR3 reads CAISESEISGLLAKNIQYF. In DNA form, the CDR3 reads TGTGCCATCAGTGAGTCAGAGATTAGCGGTCTATTAGCCAAAAACATTCAGTACTTC.

This clonotype showed up just a few times. V usage is TRBV7-2 and J usage is TRBJ2-1; possible D gene TRBD2, 6 bases. The CDR3 has 13 amino acids. Trimming removed 5 bases at V and 7 bases at J, with 12 bases between. The V gene's germline CDR1 is SGHTA and CDR2 FQGNSA. The CDR3 bases are TGTGCCAGCAGCCTGGGACTTAATAATGAGCAGTTCTTC. Its protein product is CASSLGLNNEQFF.

This clonotype was counted once. The chain combines TRBV12-3 or TRBV12-4 with TRBJ2-5, with TRBD2 matching over 7 bases. The trim removed 2 bases at V and 2 bases at J, leaving 2 bases unmatched. This CDR3 has 14 amino acids. The DNA of the CDR3 is TGTGCCAGCAGTTTAAATAGCGGGCAAGAGACCCAGTACTTC. Protein sequence: CASSLNSGQETQYF.

The DNA for the CDR3 is TGTGCCTGGAGTGTACTCCAGTGGAGGTCCTACGAGCAGTACTTC. This gives the protein CAWSVLQWRSYEQYF. This sequence joins TRBV30 and TRBJ2-7; tentative D call: TRBD2 (5 bases). V shed 0 bases and J shed 1 base, with 13 bases lying between them. CDR1 and CDR2 (germline): GTSNPN, SVGIG (reference sequence). The CDR3 is 15 residues long.

The V and J genes are TRBV6-5 and TRBJ1-2, with D unresolved. The V end lost 5 bases, the J end lost 3 bases, and 10 bases lay between the germline ends. Looked up from germline, CDR1 is MNHEY and CDR2 is SVGAGI. CDR3 length: 13 residues. The CDR3 spells CASSRTDDYGYTF. The CDR3 region has the DNA TGTGCCAGCAGTAGAACAGATGACTATGGCTACACCTTC.

The J gene is TRBJ1-5, the V gene TRBV12-3 or TRBV12-4, with 9 bases lining up with TRBD1. CDR3 length: 14 amino acids. The V and J ends lost 5 bases and 7 bases, in that order; junction bases with no gene match: 6. This CDR3 is CASSETGGRQPQHF. As DNA, the CDR3 is TGTGCCAGCAGTGAAACAGGGGGCCGACAGCCCCAGCATTTT.

The V and J genes are TRBV27 and TRBJ2-1; D might be TRBD2 (6 bases). The CDR3 is made up of 17 amino acids. Trimming stripped 6 bases from V and 4 bases from J, with 22 bases between. CDR1 MNHEY and CDR2 SMNVEV come from the germline V gene (reference sequence). The CDR3 DNA follows: TGTGCCAGCAGCCCTTGGGCTCGGACTACCATATACAATGAGCAGTTCTTC. This encodes CASSPWARTTIYNEQFF.

V gene TRBV12-3 or TRBV12-4 combines with J gene TRBJ1-5; D uncertain. This CDR3 is 15 amino acids long. V lost 5 bases and J lost 1, with 12 bases in between. The CDR3 DNA sequence: TGTGCCAGCAGTCCCTTCGTGGTAAGCAATCAGCCCCAGCATTTT. Its protein is CASSPFVVSNQPQHF.

This clonotype was seen ten or more times. This chain joins TRBV29-1 and TRBJ2-3; D is unclear. Germline assignment: CDR1 SQVTM and CDR2 ANQGSEA. The CDR3 extends over 12 amino acids. Trimming stripped 6 bases from V and 6 bases from J, with 13 bases between. In DNA form, the CDR3 reads TGCAGCGTGACGATAAGCTCGGATACGCAGTATTTT. Translating gives CSVTISSDTQYF.

The rearrangement links TRBV21-1 to TRBJ2-3; the D call in the table, TRBD2, was not verified against the DNA. TRBV21-1 is given as a pseudogene. CDR3 length: 16 amino acids. The CDR3 sequence: CASSKLSGEFTDTQYF. The CDR3 coding sequence is TGTGCCAGCAGCAAATTGAGCGGGGAGTTCACAGATACGCAGTATTTT.

The chain has TRBV7-2 and TRBJ2-1; 10 bases fit TRBD1. The trim removed 4 bases at V and 8 bases at J, leaving 8 bases unmatched. This CDR3 is built from 15 residues. Germline loops: CDR1 SGHTA, CDR2 FQGNSA. The CDR3 is CASSSGTGVYDEQFF. As DNA, the CDR3 is TGTGCCAGCAGCTCAGGGACAGGGGTTTACGATGAGCAGTTCTTC.